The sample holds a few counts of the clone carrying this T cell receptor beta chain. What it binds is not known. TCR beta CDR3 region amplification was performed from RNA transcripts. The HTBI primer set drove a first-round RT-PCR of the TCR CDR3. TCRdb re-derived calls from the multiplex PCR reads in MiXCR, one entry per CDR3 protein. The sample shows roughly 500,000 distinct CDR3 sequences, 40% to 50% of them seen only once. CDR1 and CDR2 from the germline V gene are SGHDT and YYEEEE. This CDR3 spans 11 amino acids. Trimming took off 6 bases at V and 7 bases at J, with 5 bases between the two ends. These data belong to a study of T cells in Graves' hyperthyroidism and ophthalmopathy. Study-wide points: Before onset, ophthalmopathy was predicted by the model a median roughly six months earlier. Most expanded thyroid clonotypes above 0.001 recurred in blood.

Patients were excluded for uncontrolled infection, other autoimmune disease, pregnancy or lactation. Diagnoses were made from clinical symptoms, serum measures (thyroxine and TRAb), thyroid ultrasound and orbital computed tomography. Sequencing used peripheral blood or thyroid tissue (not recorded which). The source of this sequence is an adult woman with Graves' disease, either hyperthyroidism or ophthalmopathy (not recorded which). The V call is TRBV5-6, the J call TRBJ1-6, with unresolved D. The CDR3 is CASNKNSPLHF. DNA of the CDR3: TGTGCCAGCAACAAGAATTCACCCCTCCACTTT.